A selection of T cell receptor beta chains follows, all from one sample in a study of blood T cell repertoires in COVID-19. This table comes from immunoSEQ multiplex PCR, and its TCRdb copy is limited to in-frame clones, with some not included. The table lists approximately 150,000 clones, approximately 84% of them singletons. The sequenced sample was peripheral blood. The receptor set was obtained from a man aged 40-49 years with acute or convalescent COVID-19. The CDR3 runs from the conserved cysteine through the conserved F or W.

J gene	V gene	CDR3 protein
TRBJ1-1	TRBV4-1	CASSQESRRALAFF
TRBJ2-7	TRBV6-5	CASPRGAQLYEQYF
TRBJ2-2	TRBV19	CASSIISVPGELFF
TRBJ1-3	TRBV4-3	CASSQDGAAHLGNTIYF
TRBJ2-2	TRBV24-1	CATSDDRGQDTGELFF
TRBJ2-1	TRBV4-2	CASSQESGVNEQFF
TRBJ2-6	TRBV5-1	CASSRGTSGGASGANVLTF
TRBJ2-1	TRBV19	CASSIQLAGGWSYNEQFF
TRBJ1-1	TRBV28	CASSRYTGGHAEAFF
TRBJ1-5	TRBV30	CAFSQGSLDQPQHF
TRBJ2-1	TRBV24-1	CATSDSSLDSSYNEQFF
TRBJ1-6	TRBV7-8	CASSPTQGDSPLHF
TRBJ2-1	TRBV10-2	CASSAWLAGGNEQFF
TRBJ2-7	TRBV11-3	CASSLGGASEQYF
TRBJ2-5	TRBV11-2	CASSLRPSGVGETQYF
TRBJ1-4	TRBV28	CASQGAGTGAAEKLFF
TRBJ2-1	TRBV6-6	CASSRTGNEQFF
TRBJ1-5	TRBV19	CASSPRQLPYSNQPQHF
TRBJ1-4	TRBV30	CAWSDYGEREKLFF
TRBJ2-5	TRBV25-1	CASSVLIAGKETQYF
TRBJ2-7	TRBV6-1	CASSAGTSGGMYEQYF
TRBJ2-7	TRBV15	CATSRASTGIDEQYF
TRBJ1-6	TRBV30	CAWSGDRGNNNSPLHF
TRBJ2-3	TRBV30	CAWSVAGGGHTDTQYF
TRBJ1-4	TRBV5-1	CASSYKTGATNEKLFF
TRBJ2-2	TRBV19	CASSSPRAGATGELFF
TRBJ2-5	TRBV6-2/TRBV6-3	CASSPRLAGGQETQYF
TRBJ2-2	TRBV5-1	CASTLQGASGELFF
TRBJ1-1	TRBV5-6	CASSERTGVGEAFF
TRBJ2-5	TRBV5-1	CASSWSSRKKQETQYF
TRBJ2-2	TRBV9	CASSDRDSLSLTGELFF
TRBJ1-1	TRBV30	CAWAGQVNTEAFF
TRBJ1-6	TRBV6-5	CASSYTQGAGNSPLHF
TRBJ2-7	TRBV5-4	CASSSMSSYEQYF
TRBJ2-5	TRBV7-3	CASSGAMETQYF
TRBJ1-1	TRBV6-5	CASSYLGAKNTEAFF
TRBJ1-4	TRBV19	CASTSGDNEKLFF
TRBJ1-6	TRBV4-1	CASSQVEGANNSPLHF
TRBJ1-1	TRBV7-9	CASVTTGLNTEAFF
TRBJ2-7	TRBV4-1	CASSQDSWSGGRTYEQYF
TRBJ1-2	TRBV16	CASSQPSEGQEIYGYTF
TRBJ1-6	TRBV4-1	CASSLLGGYSPLHF
TRBJ2-3	TRBV5-6	CASSQGLATDTQYF
TRBJ2-7	TRBV6-6	CASSLGQGFYEQYF
TRBJ2-4	TRBV12-3/TRBV12-4	CASSRDSISQYF
TRBJ1-2	TRBV15	CATSRGQGNFYGYTF
TRBJ1-6	TRBV7-2	CASSGRGPNSPLHF
TRBJ1-4	TRBV5-8	CASSSGQGNELGEKLFF
TRBJ1-1	TRBV5-5	CASSLAGTGVRTEAFF
TRBJ2-5	TRBV27	CASRRTSGGKETQYF
TRBJ2-1	TRBV7-9	CASSQTSGGHYNEQFF
TRBJ2-4	TRBV6-5	CASSYGSPSQNIQYF
TRBJ1-5	TRBV30	CAWSVQGDQPQHF
TRBJ2-7	TRBV2	CASSLAFLEQYF
TRBJ2-1	TRBV7-2	CASTSSNEQFF